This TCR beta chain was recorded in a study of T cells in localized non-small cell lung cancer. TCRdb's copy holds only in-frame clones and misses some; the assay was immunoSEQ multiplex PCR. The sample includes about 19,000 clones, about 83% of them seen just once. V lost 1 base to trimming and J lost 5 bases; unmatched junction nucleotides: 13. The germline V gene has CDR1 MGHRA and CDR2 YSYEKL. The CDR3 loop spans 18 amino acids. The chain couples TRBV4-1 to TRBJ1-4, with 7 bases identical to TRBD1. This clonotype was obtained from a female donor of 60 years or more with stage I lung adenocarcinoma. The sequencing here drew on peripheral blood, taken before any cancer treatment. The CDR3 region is CASSQVLSRGITNEKLFF. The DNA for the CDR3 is TGCGCCAGCAGCCAAGTTCTCTCCAGGGGGATTACAAATGAAAAACTGTTTTTT.